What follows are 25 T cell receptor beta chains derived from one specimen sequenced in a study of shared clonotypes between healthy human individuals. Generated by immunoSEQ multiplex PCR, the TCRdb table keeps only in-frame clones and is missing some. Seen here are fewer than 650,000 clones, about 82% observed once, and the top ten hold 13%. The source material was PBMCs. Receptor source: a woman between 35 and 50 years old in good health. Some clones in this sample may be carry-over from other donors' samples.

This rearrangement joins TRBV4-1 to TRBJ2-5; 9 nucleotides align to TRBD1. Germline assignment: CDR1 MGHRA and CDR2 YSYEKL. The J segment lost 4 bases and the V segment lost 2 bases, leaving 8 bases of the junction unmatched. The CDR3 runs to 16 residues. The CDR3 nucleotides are TGCGCCAGCAGCCAAACCGGGACAGGGAAGAGAGAGACCCAGTACTTC. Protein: CASSQTGTGKRETQYF.

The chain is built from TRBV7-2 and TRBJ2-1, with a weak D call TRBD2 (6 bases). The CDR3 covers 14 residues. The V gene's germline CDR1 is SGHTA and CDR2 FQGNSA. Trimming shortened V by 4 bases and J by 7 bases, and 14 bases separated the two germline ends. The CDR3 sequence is CASSSTLGGNEQFF. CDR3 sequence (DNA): TGTGCCAGCAGCTCGACATTGGGGGGTAATGAGCAGTTCTTC.

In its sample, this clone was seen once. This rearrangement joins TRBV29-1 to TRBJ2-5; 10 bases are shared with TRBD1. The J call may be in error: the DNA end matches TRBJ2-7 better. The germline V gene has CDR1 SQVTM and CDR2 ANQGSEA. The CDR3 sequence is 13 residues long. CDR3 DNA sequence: TGCAGCGTTAAACCGGACAGGGGGGACGAGCAGTACTTC. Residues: CSVKPDRGDEQYF.

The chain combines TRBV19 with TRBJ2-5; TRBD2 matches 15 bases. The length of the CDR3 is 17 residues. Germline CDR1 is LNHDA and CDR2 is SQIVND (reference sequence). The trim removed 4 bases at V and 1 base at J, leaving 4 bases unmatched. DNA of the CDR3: TGTGCCAGTAGTACCGGACTAGCGGGAGGGAGCCAAGAGACCCAGTACTTC. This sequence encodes CASSTGLAGGSQETQYF.

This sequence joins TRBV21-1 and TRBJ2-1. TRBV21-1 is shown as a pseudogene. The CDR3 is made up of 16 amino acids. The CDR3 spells CASSKRALGSYNEQFF. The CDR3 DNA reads TGTGCCAGCAGCAAAAGGGCCCTCGGCTCCTACAATGAGCAGTTCTTC.

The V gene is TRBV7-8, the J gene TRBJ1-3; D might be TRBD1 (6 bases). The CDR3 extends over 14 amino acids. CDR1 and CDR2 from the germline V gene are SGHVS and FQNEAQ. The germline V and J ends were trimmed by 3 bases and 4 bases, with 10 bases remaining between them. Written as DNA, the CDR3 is TGTGCCAGCAGCTTCCGGGGGCGAGGAAACACCATATATTTT. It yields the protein CASSFRGRGNTIYF. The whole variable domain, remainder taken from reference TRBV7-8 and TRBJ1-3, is GAGVSQSPRYKVAKRGQDVALRCDPISGHVSLFWYQQALGQGPEFLTYFQNEAQLDKSGLPSDRFFAERPEGSVSTLKIQRTQQEDSAVYLCASSFRGRGNTIYFGEGSWLTVV.

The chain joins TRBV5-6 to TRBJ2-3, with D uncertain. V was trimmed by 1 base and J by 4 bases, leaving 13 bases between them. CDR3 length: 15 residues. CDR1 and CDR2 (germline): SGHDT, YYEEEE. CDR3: CASSLTPLLADTQYF. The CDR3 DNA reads TGTGCCAGCAGCTTGACCCCCTTATTGGCAGATACGCAGTATTTT.

This CDR3 reads CASSSFRLAQHNEQFF. For the CDR3, the DNA is TGTGCCAGCAGTTCATTTCGACTAGCGCAGCACAATGAGCAGTTCTTC. This chain links TRBV27 with TRBJ2-1, with TRBD2 identical over 8 bases. The CDR3 runs to 16 residues. Germline V gene data show CDR1 as MNHEY and CDR2 as SMNVEV (reference sequence). J gave up 5 bases and V 4 bases, and 10 bases lay outside the gene matches.

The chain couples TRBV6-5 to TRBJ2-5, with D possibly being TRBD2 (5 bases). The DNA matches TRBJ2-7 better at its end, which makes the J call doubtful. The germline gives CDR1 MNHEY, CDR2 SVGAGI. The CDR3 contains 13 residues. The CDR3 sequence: CASSYEGIYEQYF. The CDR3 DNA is TGTGCCAGCAGTTACGAGGGAATCTACGAGCAGTACTTC.

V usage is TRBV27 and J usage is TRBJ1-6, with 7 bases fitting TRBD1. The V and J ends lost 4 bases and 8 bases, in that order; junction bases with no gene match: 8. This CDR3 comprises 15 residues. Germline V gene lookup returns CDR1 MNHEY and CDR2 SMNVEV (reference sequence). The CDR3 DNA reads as TGTGCCAGCAGTTCACAGGGGTTCATGGATTCACCCCTCCACTTT. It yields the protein CASSSQGFMDSPLHF.

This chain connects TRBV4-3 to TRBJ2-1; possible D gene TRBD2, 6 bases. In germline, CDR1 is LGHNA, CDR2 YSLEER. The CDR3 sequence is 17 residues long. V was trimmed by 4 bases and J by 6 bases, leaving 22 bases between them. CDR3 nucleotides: TGCGCCAGCAGCCCCAGAGGAGGCGGGATGGGGGGCAATGAGCAGTTCTTC. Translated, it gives CASSPRGGGMGGNEQFF.

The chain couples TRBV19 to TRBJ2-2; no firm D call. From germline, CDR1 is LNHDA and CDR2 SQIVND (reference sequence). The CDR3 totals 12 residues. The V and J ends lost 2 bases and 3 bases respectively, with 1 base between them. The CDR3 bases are TGTGCCAGTAGTATATACACCGGGGAGCTGTTTTTT. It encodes CASSIYTGELFF. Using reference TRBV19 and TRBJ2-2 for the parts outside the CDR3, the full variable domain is DGGITQSPKYLFRKEGQNVTLSCEQNLNHDAMYWYRQDPGQGLRLIYYSQIVNDFQKGDIAEGYSVSREKKESFPLTVTSAQKNPTAFYLCASSIYTGELFFGEGSRLTVL.

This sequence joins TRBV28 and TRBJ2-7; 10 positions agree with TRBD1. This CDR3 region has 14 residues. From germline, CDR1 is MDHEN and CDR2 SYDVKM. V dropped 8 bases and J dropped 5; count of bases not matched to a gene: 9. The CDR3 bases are TGTGCCAGCTACCCTGGGGACAGGGGCGACGAGCAGTACTTC. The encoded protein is CASYPGDRGDEQYF.

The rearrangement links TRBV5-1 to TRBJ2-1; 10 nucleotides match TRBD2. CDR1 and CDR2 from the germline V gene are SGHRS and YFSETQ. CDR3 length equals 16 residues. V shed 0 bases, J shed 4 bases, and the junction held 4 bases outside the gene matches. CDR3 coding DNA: TGCGCCAGCAGCTTGGTCCTAGCGGGAGTGTACAATGAGCAGTTCTTC. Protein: CASSLVLAGVYNEQFF.

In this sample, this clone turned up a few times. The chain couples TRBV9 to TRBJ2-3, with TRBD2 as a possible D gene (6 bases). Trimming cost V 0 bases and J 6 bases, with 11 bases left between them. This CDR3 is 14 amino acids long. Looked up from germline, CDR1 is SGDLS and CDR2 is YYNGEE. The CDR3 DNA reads TGTGCCAGCAGCGTAGGGCAGGGAGGTGATACGCAGTATTTT. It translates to CASSVGQGGDTQYF.

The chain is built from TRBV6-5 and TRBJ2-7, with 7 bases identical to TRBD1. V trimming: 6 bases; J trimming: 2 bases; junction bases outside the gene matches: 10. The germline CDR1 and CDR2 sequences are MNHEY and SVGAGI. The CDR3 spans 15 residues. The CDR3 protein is CASRNTGVGTYEQYF. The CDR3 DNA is TGTGCCAGCAGAAACACAGGGGTCGGTACCTACGAGCAGTACTTC.

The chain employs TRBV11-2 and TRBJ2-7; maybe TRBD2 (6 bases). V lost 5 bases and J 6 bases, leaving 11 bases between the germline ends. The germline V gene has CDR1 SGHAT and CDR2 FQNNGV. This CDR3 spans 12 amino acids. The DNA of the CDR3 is TGTGCCAGCAGCGTGACTAGTAGCGAGCAGTACTTC. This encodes CASSVTSSEQYF.

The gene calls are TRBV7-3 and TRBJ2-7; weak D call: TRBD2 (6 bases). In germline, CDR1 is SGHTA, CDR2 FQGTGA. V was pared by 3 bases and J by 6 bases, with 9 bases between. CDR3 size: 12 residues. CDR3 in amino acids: CASSFVGGEQYF. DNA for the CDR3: TGTGCCAGCAGCTTCGTGGGAGGCGAGCAGTACTTC.

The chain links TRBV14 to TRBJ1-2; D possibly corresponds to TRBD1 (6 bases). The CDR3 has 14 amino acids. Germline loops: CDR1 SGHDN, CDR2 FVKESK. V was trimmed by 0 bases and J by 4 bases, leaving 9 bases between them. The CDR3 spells CASSQDIRGYGYTF. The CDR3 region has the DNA TGTGCCAGCAGCCAAGATATCAGGGGCTATGGCTACACCTTC.

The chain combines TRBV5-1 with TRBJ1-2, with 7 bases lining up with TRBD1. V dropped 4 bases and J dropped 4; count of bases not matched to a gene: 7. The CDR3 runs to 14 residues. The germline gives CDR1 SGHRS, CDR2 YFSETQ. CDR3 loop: CASSRDRGVYGYTF. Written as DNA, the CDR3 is TGCGCCAGCAGCCGGGACAGAGGGGTCTATGGCTACACCTTC.

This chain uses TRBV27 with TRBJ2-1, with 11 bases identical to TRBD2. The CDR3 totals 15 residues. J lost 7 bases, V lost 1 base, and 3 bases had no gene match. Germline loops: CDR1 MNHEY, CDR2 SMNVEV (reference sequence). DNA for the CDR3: TGTGCCAGCAGTTTATTTCTAGCGGGAGGAAATGAGCAGTTCTTC. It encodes CASSLFLAGGNEQFF.

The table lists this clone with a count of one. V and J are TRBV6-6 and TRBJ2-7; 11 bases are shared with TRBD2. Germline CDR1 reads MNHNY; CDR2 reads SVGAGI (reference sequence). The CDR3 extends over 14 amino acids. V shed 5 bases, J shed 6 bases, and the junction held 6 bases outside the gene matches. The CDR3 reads CASSISGRAVEQYF. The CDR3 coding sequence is TGTGCCAGCAGTATTAGCGGGAGGGCCGTCGAGCAGTACTTC.

The CDR3: CAWSVGTVSQPQHF. CDR3 in DNA: TGTGCCTGGAGTGTAGGGACAGTAAGTCAGCCCCAGCATTTT. The V gene is TRBV30, the J gene TRBJ1-5; 7 bases match TRBD1. J was trimmed by 6 bases and V by 0 bases; bases with no gene match: 5. The CDR3 covers 14 residues. CDR1 is GTSNPN and CDR2 is SVGIG in the germline V gene (reference sequence).

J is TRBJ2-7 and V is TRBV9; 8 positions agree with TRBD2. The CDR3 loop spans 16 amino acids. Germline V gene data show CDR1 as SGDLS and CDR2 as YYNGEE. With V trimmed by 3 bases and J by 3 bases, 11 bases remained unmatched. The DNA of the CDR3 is TGTGCCAGCAGCGCGGGGGGGAGAATAGCGGACTACGAGCAGTACTTC. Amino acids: CASSAGGRIADYEQYF.

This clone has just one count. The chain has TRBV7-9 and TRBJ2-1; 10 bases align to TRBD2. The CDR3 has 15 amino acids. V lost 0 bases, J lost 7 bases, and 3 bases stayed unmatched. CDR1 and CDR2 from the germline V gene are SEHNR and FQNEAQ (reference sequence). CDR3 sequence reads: CASSLAAGGWNEQFF. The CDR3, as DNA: TGTGCCAGCAGCTTAGCAGCGGGAGGGTGGAATGAGCAGTTCTTC.